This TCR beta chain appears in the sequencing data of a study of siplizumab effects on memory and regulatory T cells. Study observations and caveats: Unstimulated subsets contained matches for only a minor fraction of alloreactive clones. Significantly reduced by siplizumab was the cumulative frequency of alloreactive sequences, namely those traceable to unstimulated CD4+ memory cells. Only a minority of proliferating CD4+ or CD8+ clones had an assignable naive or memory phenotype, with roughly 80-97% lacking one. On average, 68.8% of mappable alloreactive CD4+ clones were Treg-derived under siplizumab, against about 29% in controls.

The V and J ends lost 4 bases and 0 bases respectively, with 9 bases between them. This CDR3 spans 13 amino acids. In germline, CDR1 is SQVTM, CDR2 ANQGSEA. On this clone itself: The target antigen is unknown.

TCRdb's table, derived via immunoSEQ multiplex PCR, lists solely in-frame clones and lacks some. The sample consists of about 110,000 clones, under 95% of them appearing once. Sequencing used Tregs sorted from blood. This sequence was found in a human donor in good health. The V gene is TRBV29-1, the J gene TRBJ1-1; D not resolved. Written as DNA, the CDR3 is TGCAGCGTTGGGAGGGAAATGAACACTGAAGCTTTCTTT. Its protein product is CSVGREMNTEAFF.